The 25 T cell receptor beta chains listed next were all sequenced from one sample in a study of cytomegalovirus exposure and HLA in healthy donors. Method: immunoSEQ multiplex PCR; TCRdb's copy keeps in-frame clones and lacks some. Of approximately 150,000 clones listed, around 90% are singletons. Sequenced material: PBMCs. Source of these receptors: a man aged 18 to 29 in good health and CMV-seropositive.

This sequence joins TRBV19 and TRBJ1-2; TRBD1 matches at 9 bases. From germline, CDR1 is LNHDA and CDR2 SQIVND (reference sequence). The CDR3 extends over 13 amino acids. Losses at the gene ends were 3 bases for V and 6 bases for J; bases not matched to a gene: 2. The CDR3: CASSMDRGDGYTF. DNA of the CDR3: TGTGCCAGTAGTATGGACAGGGGAGATGGCTACACCTTC. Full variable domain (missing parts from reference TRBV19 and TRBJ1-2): DGGITQSPKYLFRKEGQNVTLSCEQNLNHDAMYWYRQDPGQGLRLIYYSQIVNDFQKGDIAEGYSVSREKKESFPLTVTSAQKNPTAFYLCASSMDRGDGYTFGSGTRLTVV.

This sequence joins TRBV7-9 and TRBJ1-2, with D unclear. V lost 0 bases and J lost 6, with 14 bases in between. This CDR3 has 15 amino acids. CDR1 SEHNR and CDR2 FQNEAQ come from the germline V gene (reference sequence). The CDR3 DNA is TGTGCCAGCAGCTTAGCGCGGGCGGGCCTCGATGGCTACACCTTC. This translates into CASSLARAGLDGYTF.

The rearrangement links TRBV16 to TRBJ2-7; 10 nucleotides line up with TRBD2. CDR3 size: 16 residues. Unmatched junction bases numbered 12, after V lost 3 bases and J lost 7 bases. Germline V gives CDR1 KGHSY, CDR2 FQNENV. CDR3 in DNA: TGTGCCAGCAGCCATAAGCGGGAGGGGCCCTCAGGTGAGCAGTACTTC. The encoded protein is CASSHKREGPSGEQYF.

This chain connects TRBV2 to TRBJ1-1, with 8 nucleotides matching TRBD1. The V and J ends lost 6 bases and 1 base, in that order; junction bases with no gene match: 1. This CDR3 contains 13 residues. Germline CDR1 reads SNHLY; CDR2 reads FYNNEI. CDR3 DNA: TGTGCCAGCAGGACAGGGGCGAACACTGAAGCTTTCTTT. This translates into CASRTGANTEAFF.

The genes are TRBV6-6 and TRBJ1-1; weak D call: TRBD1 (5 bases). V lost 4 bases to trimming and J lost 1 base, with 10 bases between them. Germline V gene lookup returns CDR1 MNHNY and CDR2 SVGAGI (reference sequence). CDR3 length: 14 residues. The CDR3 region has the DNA TGTGCCAGCAGTTTGGGAGGACAGAACACTGAAGCTTTCTTT. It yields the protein CASSLGGQNTEAFF.

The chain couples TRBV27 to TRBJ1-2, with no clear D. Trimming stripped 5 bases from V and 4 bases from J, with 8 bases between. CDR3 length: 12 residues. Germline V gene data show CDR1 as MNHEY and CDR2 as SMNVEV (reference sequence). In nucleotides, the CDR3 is TGTGCCAGCAGTACCAAACTCTATGGCTACACCTTC. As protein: CASSTKLYGYTF.

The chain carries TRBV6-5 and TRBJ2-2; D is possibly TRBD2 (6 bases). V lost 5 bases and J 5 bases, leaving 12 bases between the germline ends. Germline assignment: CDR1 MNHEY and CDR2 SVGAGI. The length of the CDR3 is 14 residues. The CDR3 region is CASSIGRVTGELFF. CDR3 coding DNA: TGTGCCAGCAGTATCGGGAGAGTAACCGGGGAGCTGTTTTTT.

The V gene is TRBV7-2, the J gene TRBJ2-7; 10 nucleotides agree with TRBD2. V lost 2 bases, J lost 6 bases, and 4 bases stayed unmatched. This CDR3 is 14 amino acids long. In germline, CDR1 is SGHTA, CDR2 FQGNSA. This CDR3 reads CASSLWASGSEQYF. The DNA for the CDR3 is TGTGCCAGCAGCTTATGGGCTAGCGGGAGCGAGCAGTACTTC. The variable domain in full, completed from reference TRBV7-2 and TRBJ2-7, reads GAGVSQSPSNKVTEKGKDVELRCDPISGHTALYWYRQSLGQGLEFLIYFQGNSAPDKSGLPSDRFSAERTGGSVSTLTIQRTQQEDSAVYLCASSLWASGSEQYFGPGTRLTVT.

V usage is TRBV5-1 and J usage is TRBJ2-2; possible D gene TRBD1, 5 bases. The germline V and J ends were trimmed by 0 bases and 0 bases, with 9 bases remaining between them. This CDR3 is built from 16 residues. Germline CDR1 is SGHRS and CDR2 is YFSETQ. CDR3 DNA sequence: TGCGCCAGCAGCTTGGAAGGGGTCCCGAACACCGGGGAGCTGTTTTTT. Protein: CASSLEGVPNTGELFF.

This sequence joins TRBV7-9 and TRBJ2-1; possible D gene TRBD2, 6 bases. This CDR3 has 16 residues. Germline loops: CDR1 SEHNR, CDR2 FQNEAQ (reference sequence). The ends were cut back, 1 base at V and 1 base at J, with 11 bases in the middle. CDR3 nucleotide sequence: TGTGCCAGCAGCTTAGTTAGCGGTGAATCCTACAATGAGCAGTTCTTC. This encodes CASSLVSGESYNEQFF.

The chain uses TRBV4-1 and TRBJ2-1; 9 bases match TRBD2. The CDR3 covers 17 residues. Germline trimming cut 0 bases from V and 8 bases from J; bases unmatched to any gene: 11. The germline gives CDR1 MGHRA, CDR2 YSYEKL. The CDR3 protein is CASSQDPGTSFIHEQFF. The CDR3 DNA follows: TGCGCCAGCAGCCAAGATCCCGGGACTAGCTTTATACATGAGCAGTTCTTC.

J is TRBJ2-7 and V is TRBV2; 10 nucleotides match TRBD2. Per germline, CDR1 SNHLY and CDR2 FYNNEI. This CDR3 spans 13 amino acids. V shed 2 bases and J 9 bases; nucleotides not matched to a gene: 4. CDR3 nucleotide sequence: TGTGCCAGCAGTGAACTAGCGGGAGAAGTGCAGTACTTC. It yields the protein CASSELAGEVQYF.

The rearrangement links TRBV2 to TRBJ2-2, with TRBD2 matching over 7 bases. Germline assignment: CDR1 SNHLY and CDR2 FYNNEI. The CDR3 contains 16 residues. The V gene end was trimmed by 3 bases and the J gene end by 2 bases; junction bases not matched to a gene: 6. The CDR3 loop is CASSEGSGDNTGELFF. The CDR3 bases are TGTGCCAGCAGTGAGGGGAGCGGGGACAACACCGGGGAGCTGTTTTTT.

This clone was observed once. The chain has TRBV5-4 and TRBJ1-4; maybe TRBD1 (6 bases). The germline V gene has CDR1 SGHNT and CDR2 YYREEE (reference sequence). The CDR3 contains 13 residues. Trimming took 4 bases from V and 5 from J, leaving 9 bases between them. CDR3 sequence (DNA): TGTGCCAGCAGCCTCGGACAGAATGAAAAACTGTTTTTT. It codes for CASSLGQNEKLFF.

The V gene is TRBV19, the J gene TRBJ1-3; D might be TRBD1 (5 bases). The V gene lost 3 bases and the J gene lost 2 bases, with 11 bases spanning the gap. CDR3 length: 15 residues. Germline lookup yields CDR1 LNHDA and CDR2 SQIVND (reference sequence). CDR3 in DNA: TGTGCCAGTAGTATTTCGGGCAGGGCTGGAAACACCATATATTTT. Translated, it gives CASSISGRAGNTIYF.

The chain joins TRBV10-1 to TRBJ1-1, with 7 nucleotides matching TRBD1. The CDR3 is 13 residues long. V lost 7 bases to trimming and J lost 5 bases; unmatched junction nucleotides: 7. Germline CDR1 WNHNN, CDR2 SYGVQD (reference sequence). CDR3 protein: CASTDSTGTEAFF. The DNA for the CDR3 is TGCGCCAGCACCGATTCGACAGGGACTGAAGCTTTCTTT.

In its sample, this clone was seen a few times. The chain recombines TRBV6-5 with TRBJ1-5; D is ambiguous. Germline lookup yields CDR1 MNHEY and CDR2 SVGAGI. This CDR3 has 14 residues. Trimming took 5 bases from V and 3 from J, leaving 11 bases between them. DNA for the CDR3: TGTGCCAGCAGTGGACTGATTTTCAATCAGCCCCAGCATTTT. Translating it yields CASSGLIFNQPQHF.

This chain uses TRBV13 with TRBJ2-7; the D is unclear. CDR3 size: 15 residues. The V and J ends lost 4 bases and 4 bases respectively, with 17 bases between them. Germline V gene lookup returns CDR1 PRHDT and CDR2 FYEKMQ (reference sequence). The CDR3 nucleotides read TGTGCCAGCAGCTCTCGGCTGGGCAGTGGGTACGAGCAGTACTTC. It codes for CASSSRLGSGYEQYF.

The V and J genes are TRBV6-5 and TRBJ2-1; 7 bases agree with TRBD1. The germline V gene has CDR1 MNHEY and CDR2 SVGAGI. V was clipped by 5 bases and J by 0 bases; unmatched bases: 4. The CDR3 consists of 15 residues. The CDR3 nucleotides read TGTGCCAGCAGTCAGGACAGGAGCTCCTACAATGAGCAGTTCTTC. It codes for CASSQDRSSYNEQFF.

The CDR3 DNA follows: TGTGCCAGCAGTACCGGGAGTAACTATGGCTACACCTTC. Its protein is CASSTGSNYGYTF. The chain has TRBV7-9 and TRBJ1-2; D call uncertain. The germline V gene encodes CDR1 SEHNR and CDR2 FQNEAQ (reference sequence). The CDR3 has 13 residues. The V and J ends lost 6 bases and 1 base respectively, with 9 bases between them.

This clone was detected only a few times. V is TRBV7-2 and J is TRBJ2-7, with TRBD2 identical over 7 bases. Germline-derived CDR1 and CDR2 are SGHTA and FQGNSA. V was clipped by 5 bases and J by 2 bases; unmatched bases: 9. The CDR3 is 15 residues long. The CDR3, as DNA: TGTGCCAGCAGCCCCCCTAGCGGCGGAGCCTACGAGCAGTACTTC. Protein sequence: CASSPPSGGAYEQYF.

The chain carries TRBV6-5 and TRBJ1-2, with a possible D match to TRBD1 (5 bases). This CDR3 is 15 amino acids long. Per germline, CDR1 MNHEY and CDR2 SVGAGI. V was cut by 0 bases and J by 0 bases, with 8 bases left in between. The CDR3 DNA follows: TGTGCCAGCAGTTACTCGGACATTCCTAACTATGGCTACACCTTC. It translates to CASSYSDIPNYGYTF.

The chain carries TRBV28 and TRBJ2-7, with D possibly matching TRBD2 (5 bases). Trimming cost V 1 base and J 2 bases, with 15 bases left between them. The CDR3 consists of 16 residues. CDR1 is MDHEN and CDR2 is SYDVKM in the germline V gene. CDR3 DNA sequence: TGTGCCAGCAGTTTATCCCCGGACTGGGCCCCCTACGAGCAGTACTTC. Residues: CASSLSPDWAPYEQYF.

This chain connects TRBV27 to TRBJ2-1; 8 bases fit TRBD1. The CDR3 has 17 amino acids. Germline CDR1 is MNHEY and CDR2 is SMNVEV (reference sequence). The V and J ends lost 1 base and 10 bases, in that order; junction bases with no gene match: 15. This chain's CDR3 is CASSLFSDRGSSAEQFF. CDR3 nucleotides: TGTGCCAGCAGTTTATTTTCAGACAGGGGCTCCTCCGCCGAGCAGTTCTTC.

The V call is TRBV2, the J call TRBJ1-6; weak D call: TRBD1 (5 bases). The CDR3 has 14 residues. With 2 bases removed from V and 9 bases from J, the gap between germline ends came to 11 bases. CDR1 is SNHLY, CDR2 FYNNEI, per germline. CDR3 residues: CASSETRGSSPLHF. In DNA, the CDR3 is TGTGCCAGCAGTGAAACAAGGGGTAGTTCACCCCTCCACTTT.